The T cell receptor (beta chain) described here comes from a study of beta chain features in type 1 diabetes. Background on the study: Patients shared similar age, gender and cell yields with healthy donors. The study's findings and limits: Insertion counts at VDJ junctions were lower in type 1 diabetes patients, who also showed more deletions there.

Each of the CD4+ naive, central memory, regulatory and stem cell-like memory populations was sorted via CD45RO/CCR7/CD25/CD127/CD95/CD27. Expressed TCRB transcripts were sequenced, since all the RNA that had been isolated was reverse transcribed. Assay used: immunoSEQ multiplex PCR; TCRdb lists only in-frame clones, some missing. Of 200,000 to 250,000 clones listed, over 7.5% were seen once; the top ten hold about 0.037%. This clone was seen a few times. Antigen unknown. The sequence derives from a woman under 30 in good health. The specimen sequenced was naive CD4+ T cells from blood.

CDR3 protein: CASSLRRPPDTQYF. Written as DNA, the CDR3 is TGTGCCAGCAGCTTAAGGCGGCCCCCAGATACGCAGTATTTT. The rearrangement links TRBV7-9 to TRBJ2-3; D not certain. The CDR3 has 14 residues. Trimming took 2 bases from V and 4 from J, leaving 10 bases between them. Germline loops: CDR1 SEHNR, CDR2 FQNEAQ (reference sequence).